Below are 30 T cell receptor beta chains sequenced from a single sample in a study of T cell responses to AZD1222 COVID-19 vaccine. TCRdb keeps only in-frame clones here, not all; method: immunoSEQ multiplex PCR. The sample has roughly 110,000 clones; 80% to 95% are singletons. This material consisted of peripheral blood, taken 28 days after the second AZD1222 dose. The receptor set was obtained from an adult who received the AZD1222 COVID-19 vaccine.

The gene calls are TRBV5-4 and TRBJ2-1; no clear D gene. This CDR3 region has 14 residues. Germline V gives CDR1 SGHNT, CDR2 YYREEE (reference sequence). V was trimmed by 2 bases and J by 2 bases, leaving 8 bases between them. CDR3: CASSFNGAYNEQFF. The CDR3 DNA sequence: TGTGCCAGCAGCTTCAACGGAGCCTACAATGAGCAGTTCTTC.

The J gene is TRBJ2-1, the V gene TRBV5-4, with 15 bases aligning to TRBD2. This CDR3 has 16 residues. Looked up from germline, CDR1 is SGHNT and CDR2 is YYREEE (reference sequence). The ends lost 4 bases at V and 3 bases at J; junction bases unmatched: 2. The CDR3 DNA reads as TGTGCCAGCAGCGCGGGACTAGCGGGGGGCTACAATGAGCAGTTCTTC. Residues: CASSAGLAGGYNEQFF. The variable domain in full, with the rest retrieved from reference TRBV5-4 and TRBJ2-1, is ETGVTQSPTHLIKTRGQQVTLRCSSQSGHNTVSWYQQALGQGPQFIFQYYREEENGRGNFPPRFSGLQFPNYSSELNVNALELDDSALYLCASSAGLAGGYNEQFFGPGTRLTVL.

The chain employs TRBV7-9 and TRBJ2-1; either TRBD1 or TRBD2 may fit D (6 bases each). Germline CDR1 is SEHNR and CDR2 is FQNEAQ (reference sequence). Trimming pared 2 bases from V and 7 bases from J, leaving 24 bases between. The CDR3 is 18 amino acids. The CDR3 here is CASSLRPLTGAPRNEQFF. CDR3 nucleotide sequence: TGTGCCAGCAGCTTACGTCCACTTACGGGGGCCCCCCGGAATGAGCAGTTCTTC.

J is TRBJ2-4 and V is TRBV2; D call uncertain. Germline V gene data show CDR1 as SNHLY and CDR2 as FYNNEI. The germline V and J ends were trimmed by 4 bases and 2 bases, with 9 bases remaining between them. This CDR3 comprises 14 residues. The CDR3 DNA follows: TGTGCCAGCAGTGTTTCTGGGACCAAAAACATTCAGTACTTC. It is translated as CASSVSGTKNIQYF.

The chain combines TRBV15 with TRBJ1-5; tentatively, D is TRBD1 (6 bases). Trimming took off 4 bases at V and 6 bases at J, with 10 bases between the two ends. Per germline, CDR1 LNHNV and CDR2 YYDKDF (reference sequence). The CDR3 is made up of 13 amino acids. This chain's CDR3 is CATSTSTGQPQHF. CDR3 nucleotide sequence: TGTGCCACCAGCACGTCGACAGGTCAGCCCCAGCATTTT.

Here the CDR3 reads CASSLERGRYEQYF. The CDR3 bases are TGCGCCAGCAGCTTGGAACGGGGAAGGTACGAGCAGTACTTC. The chain couples TRBV5-1 to TRBJ2-7; D may be TRBD2 (5 bases). Germline CDR1 is SGHRS and CDR2 is YFSETQ. V shed 0 bases and J shed 4 bases, with 11 bases lying between them. The CDR3 totals 14 residues.

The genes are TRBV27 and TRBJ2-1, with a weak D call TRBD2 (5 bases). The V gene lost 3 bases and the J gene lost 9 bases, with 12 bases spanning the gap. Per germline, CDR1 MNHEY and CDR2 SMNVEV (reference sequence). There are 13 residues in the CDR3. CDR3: CASSFRGSGEQFF. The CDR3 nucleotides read TGTGCCAGCAGTTTTCGCGGGTCGGGTGAGCAGTTCTTC.

The CDR3, as DNA: TGTGCTAGTGCCCGGCGAAAAAAGTATAGCAATCAGCCCCAGCATTTT. Translation gives CASARRKKYSNQPQHF. The V call is TRBV12-5, the J call TRBJ1-5; D gene uncertain. Trimming pared 7 bases from V and 0 bases from J, leaving 16 bases between. This CDR3 has 16 amino acids. Germline V gene sequence: CDR1 LGHNT, CDR2 FRNRAP.

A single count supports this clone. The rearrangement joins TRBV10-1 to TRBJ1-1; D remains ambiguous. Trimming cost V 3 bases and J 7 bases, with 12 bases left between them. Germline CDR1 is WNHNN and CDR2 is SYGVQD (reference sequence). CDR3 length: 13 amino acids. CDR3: CASSELGLGEAFF. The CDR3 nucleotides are TGCGCCAGCAGTGAATTGGGATTGGGTGAAGCTTTCTTT.

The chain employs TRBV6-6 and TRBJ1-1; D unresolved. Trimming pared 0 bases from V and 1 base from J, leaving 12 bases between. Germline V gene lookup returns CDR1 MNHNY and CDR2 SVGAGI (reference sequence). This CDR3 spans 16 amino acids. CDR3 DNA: TGTGCCAGCAGTTACTCGAACGTCCAGTCGAACACTGAAGCTTTCTTT. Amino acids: CASSYSNVQSNTEAFF.

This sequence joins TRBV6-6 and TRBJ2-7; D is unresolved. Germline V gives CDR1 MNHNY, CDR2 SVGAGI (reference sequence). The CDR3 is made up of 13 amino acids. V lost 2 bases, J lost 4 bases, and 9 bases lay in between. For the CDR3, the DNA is TGTGCCAGCAGTTACGCCGAACGTTACGAGCAGTACTTC. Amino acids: CASSYAERYEQYF.

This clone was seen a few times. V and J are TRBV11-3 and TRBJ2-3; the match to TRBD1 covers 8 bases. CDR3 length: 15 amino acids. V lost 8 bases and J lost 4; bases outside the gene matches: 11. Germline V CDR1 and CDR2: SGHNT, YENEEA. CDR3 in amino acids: CASGSGTGDADTQYF. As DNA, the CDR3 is TGTGCCAGCGGCTCCGGGACAGGAGATGCAGATACGCAGTATTTT.

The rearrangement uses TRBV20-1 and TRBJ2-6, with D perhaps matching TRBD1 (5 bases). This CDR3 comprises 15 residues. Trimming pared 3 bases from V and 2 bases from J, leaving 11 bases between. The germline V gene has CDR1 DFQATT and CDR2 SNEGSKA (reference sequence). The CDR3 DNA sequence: TGCAGTGCTAGTAGAACAGGCACTGGGGCCAACGTCCTGACTTTC. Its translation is CSASRTGTGANVLTF.

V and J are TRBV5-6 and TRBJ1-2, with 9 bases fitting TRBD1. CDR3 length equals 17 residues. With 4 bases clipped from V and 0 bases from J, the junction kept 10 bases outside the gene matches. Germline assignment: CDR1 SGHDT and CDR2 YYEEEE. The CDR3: CASSPKGTGRPNYGYTF. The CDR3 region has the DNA TGTGCCAGCAGCCCCAAAGGGACAGGGCGACCTAACTATGGCTACACCTTC.

Written as DNA, the CDR3 is TGCGCCAGCAGTGAGTTCACTAGCGGGGGTCGTAGCTCCTACGAGCAGTACTTC. Protein: CASSEFTSGGRSSYEQYF. The chain has TRBV10-1 and TRBJ2-7; TRBD2 aligns across 11 bases. Germline CDR1 and CDR2: WNHNN and SYGVQD (reference sequence). The CDR3 contains 18 residues. V lost 1 base to trimming and J lost 0 bases; unmatched junction nucleotides: 8.

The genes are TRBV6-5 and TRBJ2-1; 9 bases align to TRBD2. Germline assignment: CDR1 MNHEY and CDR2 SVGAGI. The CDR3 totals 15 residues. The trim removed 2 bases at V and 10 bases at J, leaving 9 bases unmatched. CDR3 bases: TGTGCCAGCAGTTACCGAGGCGGGGGGGCTTGGGAGCAGTTCTTC. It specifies CASSYRGGGAWEQFF.

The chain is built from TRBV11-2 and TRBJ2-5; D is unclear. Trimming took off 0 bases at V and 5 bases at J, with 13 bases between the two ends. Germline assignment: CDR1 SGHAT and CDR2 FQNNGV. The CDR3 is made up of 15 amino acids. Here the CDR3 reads CASSLDRSFRETQYF. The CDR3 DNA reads TGTGCCAGCAGCTTAGACAGGTCATTCAGGGAGACCCAGTACTTC.

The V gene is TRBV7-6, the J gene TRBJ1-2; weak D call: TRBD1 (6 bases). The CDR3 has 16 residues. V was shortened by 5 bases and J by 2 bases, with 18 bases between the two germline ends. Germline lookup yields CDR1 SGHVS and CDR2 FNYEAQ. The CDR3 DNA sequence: TGTGCCAGCAGCCCCAACCCGGGACAAAAAAACTATGGCTACACCTTC. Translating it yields CASSPNPGQKNYGYTF.

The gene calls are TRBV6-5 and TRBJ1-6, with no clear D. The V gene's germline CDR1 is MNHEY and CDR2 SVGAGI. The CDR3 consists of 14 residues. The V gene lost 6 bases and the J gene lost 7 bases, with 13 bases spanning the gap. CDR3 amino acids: CASSRTQRNSPLHF. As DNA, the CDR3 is TGTGCCAGCAGCCGAACCCAGAGAAATTCACCCCTCCACTTT.

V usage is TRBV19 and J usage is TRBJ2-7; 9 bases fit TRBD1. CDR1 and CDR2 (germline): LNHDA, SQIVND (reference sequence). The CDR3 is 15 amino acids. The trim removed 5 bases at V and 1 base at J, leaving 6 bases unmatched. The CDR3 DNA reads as TGTGCCAGTAGTTCCGGGGGGACAGGGTCCTACGAGCAGTACTTC. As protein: CASSSGGTGSYEQYF.

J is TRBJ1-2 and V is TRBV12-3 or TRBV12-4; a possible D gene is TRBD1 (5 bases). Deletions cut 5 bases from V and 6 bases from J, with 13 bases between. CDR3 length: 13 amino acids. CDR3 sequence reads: CASSLVQGNGYTF. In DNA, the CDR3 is TGTGCCAGCAGTCTCGTCCAGGGAAATGGCTACACCTTC.

Here the CDR3 DNA reads TGCGCCAGCAGCTTGGCAGGGGGCCGCGAGCAGTACTTC. It specifies CASSLAGGREQYF. This chain uses TRBV5-1 with TRBJ2-7; 8 nucleotides agree with TRBD1. J lost 6 bases, V lost 0 bases, and 2 bases had no gene match. The CDR3 contains 13 residues. Germline V gene sequence: CDR1 SGHRS, CDR2 YFSETQ.

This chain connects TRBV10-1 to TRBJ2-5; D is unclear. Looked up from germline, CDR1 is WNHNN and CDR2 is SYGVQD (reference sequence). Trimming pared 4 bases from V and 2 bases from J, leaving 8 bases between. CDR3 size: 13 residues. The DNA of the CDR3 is TGCGCCAGCAGTGGGGGTCCACAAGAGACCCAGTACTTC. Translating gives CASSGGPQETQYF.

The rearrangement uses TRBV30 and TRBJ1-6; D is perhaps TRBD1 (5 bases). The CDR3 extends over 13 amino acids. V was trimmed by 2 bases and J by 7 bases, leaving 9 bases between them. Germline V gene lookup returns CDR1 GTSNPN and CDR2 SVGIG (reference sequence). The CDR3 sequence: CAWSPNRNSPLHF. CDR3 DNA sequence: TGTGCCTGGAGTCCTAACAGGAATTCACCCCTCCACTTT.

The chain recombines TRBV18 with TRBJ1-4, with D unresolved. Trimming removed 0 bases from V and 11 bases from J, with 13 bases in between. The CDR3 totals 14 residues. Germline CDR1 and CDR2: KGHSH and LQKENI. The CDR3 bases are TGTGCCAGCTCACCACCTACAGTTCCGGGGAAACTGTTTTTT. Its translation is CASSPPTVPGKLFF.

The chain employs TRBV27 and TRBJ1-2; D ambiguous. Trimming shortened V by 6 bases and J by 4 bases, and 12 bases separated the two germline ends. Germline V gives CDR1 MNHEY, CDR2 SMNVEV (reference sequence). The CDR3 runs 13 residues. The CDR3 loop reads CASSPELGYGYTF. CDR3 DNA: TGTGCCAGCAGCCCCGAATTAGGCTATGGCTACACCTTC.

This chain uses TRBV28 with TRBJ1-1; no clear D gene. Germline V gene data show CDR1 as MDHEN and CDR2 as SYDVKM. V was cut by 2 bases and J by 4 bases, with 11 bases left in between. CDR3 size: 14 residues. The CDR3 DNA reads TGTGCCAGCAGTTTAGTGAACCTGATCACTGAAGCTTTCTTT. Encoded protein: CASSLVNLITEAFF.

The CDR3 nucleotides are TGTGCCAGCAGTAGGTTCCGGGGGATCCAGTACTTC. Translated: CASSRFRGIQYF. The V gene is TRBV28, the J gene TRBJ2-5, with D possibly matching TRBD2 (6 bases). The CDR3 spans 12 residues. Per germline, CDR1 MDHEN and CDR2 SYDVKM. Trimming cost V 5 bases and J 10 bases, with 14 bases left between them.

DNA of the CDR3: TGTGCCAGCAGCTCCTTTCTAGCGGGGGGCAGGTACAATGAGCAGTTCTTC. Protein sequence: CASSSFLAGGRYNEQFF. This sequence joins TRBV7-8 and TRBJ2-1; TRBD2 agrees at 11 bases. After removal of 4 bases from V and 4 bases from J, the junction contained 9 bases not matched to a gene. This CDR3 has 17 amino acids. The germline CDR1 and CDR2 sequences are SGHVS and FQNEAQ.

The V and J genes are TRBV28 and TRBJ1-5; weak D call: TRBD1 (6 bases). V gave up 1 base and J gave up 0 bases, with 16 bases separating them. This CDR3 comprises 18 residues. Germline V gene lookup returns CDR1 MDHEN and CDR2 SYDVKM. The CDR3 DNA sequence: TGTGCCAGCAGTTTATCTTCCCAAGGGGGTTATAGCAATCAGCCCCAGCATTTT. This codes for CASSLSSQGGYSNQPQHF.